Included here is one T cell receptor beta chain sequence, with context. Trimming took 5 bases from V and 4 from J, leaving 6 bases between them. Germline CDR1 is MGHDK and CDR2 is SYGVNS. The CDR3 loop spans 12 amino acids. TCRdb's table, derived via immunoSEQ multiplex PCR, lists solely in-frame clones and lacks some. There are 95,000 to 110,000 clones in the sample; 80% to 85% occur only once, and roughly 4% lies in the top ten. This sample was included in a study of blood T cell repertoires in COVID-19. Looking at the study overall: Sources were T cells, B-cell-depleted T cells, or PBMCs; the material itself was cDNA or gDNA.

Sequenced: peripheral blood. This TCR came from a man in his 70s with acute or convalescent COVID-19. This chain joins TRBV25-1 and TRBJ1-5; maybe TRBD1 (5 bases). CDR3 DNA: TGTGCCAGCAGTCAGGGAAATCAGCCCCAGCATTTT. Its protein is CASSQGNQPQHF.